The source of this T cell receptor (beta chain) is a study of cytomegalovirus exposure and HLA in healthy donors. With 0 bases clipped from V and 8 bases from J, the junction kept 8 bases outside the gene matches. Germline V gene sequence: CDR1 SGHRS, CDR2 YFSETQ. The CDR3 loop spans 16 amino acids. Libraries were prepared by immunoSEQ multiplex PCR; TCRdb keeps only in-frame clonotypes and omits some of them. The sample lists tens of thousands of clones, 70% to 90% occurring once. Input material: PBMCs. V usage is TRBV5-1 and J usage is TRBJ2-1, with 10 bases matching TRBD1. This sequence was found in a woman between 18 and 29 years old in good health and CMV-seropositive. CDR3 bases: TGCGCCAGCAGCTTGGGGGGACAGGGGTGGTCCGATGAGCAGTTCTTC. Protein product: CASSLGGQGWSDEQFF.